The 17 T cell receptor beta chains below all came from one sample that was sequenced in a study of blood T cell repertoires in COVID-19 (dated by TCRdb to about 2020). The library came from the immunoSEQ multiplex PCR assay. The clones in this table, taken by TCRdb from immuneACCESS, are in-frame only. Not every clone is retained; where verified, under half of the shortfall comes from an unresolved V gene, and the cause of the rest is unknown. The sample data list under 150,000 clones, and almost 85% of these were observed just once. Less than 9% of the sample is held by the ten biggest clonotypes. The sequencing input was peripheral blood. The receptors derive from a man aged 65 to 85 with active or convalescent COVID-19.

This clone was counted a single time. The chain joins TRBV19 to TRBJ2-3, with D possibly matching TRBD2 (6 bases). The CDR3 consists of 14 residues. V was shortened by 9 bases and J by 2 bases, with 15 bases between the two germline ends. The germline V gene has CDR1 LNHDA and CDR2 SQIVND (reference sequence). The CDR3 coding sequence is TGTGCCAGCTCCTCCCCGGGAGCCACAGATACGCAGTATTTT. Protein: CASSSPGATDTQYF.

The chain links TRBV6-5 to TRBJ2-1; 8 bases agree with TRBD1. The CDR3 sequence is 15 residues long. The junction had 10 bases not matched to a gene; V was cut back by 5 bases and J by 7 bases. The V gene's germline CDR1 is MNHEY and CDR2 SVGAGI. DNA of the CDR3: TGTGCCAGCAGTACGGCCGGACAGGGATATAATGAGCAGTTCTTC. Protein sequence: CASSTAGQGYNEQFF.

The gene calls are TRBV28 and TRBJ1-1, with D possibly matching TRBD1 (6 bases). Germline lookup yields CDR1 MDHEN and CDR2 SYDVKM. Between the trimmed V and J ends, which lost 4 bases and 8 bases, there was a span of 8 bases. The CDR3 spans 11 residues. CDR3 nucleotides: TGTGCCAGCAGTTCAGACAGGGAAGCTTTCTTT. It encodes CASSSDREAFF.

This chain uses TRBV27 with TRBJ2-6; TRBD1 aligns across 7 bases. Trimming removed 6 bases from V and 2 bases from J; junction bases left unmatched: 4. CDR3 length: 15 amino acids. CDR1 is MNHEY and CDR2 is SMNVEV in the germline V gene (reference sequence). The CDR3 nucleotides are TGTGCCAGCAGGTTAGACAGGGCTGGGGCCAACGTCCTGACTTTC. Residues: CASRLDRAGANVLTF.

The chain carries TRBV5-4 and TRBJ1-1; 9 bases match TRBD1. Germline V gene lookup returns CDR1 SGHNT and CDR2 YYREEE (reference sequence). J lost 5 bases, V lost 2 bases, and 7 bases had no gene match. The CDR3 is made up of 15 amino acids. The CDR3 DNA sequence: TGTGCCAGCAGCTTATCTACAGGGGGCTTGACTGAAGCTTTCTTT. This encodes CASSLSTGGLTEAFF.

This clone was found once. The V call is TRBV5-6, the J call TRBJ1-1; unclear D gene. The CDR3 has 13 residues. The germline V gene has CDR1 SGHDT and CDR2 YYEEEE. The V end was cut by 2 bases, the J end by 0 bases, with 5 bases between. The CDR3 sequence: CASSFYLNTEAFF. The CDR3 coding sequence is TGTGCCAGCAGCTTCTACCTGAACACTGAAGCTTTCTTT.

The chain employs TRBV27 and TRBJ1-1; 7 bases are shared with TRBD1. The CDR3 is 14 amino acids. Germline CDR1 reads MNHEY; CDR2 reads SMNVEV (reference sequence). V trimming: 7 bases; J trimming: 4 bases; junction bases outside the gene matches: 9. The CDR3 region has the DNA TGTGCCAGCAACGAACAGGGGACCCTCACTGAAGCTTTCTTT. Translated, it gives CASNEQGTLTEAFF.

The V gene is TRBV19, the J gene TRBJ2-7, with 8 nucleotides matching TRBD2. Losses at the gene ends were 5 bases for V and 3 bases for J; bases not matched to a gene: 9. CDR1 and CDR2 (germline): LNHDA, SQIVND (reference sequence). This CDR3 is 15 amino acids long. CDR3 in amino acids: CASSPTGTRNYEQYF. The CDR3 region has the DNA TGTGCCAGTAGTCCTACCGGGACTAGAAACTACGAGCAGTACTTC.

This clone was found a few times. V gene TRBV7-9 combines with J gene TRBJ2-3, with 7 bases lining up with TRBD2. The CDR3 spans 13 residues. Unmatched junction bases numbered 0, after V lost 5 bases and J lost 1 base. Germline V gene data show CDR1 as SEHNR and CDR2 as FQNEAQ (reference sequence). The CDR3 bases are TGTGCCAGCAGCGGGGGGGGCACAGATACGCAGTATTTT. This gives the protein CASSGGGTDTQYF.

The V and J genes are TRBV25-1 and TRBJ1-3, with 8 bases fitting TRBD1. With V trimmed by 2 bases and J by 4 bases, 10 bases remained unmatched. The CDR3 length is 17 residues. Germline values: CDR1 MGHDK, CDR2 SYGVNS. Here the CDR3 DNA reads TGTGCCAGCAGTGAACCCCGAACAGGGGGGTCAGGAAACACCATATATTTT. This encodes CASSEPRTGGSGNTIYF. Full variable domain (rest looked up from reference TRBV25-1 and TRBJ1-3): EADIYQTPRYLVIGTGKKITLECSQTMGHDKMYWYQQDPGMELHLIHYSYGVNSTEKGDLSSESTVSRIRTEHFPLTLESARPSHTSQYLCASSEPRTGGSGNTIYFGEGSWLTVV.

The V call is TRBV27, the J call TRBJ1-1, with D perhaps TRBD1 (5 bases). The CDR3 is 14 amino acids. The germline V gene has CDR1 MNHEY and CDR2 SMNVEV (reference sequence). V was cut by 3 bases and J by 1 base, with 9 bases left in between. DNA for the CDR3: TGTGCCAGCAGTTTCCCCGGGGGGAACACTGAAGCTTTCTTT. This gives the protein CASSFPGGNTEAFF.

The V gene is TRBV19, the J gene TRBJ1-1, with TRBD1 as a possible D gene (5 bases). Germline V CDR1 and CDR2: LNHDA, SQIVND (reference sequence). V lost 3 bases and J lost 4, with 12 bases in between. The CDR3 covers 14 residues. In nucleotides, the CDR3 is TGTGCCAGTAGTATGTATTCAAGGGGCACTGAAGCTTTCTTT. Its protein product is CASSMYSRGTEAFF.

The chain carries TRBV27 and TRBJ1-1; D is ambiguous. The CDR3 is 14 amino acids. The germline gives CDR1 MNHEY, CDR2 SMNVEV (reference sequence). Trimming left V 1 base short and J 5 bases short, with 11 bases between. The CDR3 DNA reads TGTGCCAGCAGTTTATTTCGATGGCAGACTGAAGCTTTCTTT. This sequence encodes CASSLFRWQTEAFF.

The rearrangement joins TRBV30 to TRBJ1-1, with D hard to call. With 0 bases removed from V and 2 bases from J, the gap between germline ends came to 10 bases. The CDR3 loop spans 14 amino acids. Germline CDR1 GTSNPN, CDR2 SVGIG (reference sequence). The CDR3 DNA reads TGTGCCTGGAGTGTCGGCAGGATAAACACTGAAGCTTTCTTT. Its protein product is CAWSVGRINTEAFF.

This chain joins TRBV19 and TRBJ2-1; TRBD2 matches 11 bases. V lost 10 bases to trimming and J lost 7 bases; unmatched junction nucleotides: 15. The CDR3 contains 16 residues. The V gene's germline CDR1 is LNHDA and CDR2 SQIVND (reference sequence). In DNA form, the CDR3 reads TGTGCCACCATGTGGTTTAGCGGGGGGGCCGGGAATGAGCAGTTCTTC. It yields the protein CATMWFSGGAGNEQFF.

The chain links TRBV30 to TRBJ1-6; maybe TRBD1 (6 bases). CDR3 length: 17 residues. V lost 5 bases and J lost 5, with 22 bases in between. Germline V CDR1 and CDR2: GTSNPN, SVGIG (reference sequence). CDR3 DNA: TGTGCCTGGGGAAGATTCCAGGGGACGGCTAATAATTCACCCCTCCACTTT. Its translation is CAWGRFQGTANNSPLHF.

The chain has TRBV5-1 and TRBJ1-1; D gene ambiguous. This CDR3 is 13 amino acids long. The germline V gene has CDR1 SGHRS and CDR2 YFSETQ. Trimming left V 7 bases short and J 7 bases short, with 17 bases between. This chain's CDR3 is CASSGYGSGEAFF. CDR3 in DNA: TGCGCCAGCTCGGGGTACGGGTCCGGTGAAGCTTTCTTT.